This TCR beta chain stems from a study of neurological immune-mediated disorders. Overall study results and limits: HTLV-1-associated myelopathy ranked highest for TCR clonal expansion and multiple sclerosis lowest, beneath healthy controls.

In its sample, this clonotype was seen many times. Antigen unknown. TCRdb re-called the 5' RACE reads with MiXCR, one entry per CDR3 protein. The repertoire holds over 25,000 distinct CDR3 sequences, with 21% as singletons. This CDR3 comprises 15 residues. Germline V gene data show CDR1 as SEHNR and CDR2 as FQNEAQ (reference sequence). The V gene end was trimmed by 4 bases and the J gene end by 5 bases; junction bases not matched to a gene: 6. This receptor was obtained from a woman aged 55-75 years in good health. This rearrangement joins TRBV7-9 to TRBJ2-7; 12 bases are shared with TRBD2. What was sequenced was PBMCs. CDR3 sequence reads: CASSSTSGSLDEQYF. CDR3 DNA sequence: TGTGCCAGCAGCTCGACTAGCGGGAGTCTAGACGAGCAGTACTTC.